This T cell receptor (beta chain) was sequenced in a study of blood T cells in healthy people across ages. Primers used in a second PCR of roughly 7 to 11 cycles were a sample-barcoded 5' primer and a J-beta primer mix. Each CDR3 protein is one row after TCRdb ran MiXCR on the 5' RACE reads. The sample yields just over 800,000 distinct CDR3 sequences, 60% to 80% seen once. Looked up from germline, CDR1 is SQVTM and CDR2 is ANQGSEA. V was cut by 0 bases and J by 2 bases, with 7 bases left in between. The CDR3 length is 13 residues. The extraction recovered at least 6 micrograms of total RNA per sample.

What was sequenced was blood. The sequence was collected from a man aged 25 to 45 in good health. The V gene is TRBV29-1, the J gene TRBJ1-2; D gene uncertain. As DNA, the CDR3 is TGCAGCGTTGAAGACTTGGGAAACTATGGCTACACCTTC. It yields the protein CSVEDLGNYGYTF.